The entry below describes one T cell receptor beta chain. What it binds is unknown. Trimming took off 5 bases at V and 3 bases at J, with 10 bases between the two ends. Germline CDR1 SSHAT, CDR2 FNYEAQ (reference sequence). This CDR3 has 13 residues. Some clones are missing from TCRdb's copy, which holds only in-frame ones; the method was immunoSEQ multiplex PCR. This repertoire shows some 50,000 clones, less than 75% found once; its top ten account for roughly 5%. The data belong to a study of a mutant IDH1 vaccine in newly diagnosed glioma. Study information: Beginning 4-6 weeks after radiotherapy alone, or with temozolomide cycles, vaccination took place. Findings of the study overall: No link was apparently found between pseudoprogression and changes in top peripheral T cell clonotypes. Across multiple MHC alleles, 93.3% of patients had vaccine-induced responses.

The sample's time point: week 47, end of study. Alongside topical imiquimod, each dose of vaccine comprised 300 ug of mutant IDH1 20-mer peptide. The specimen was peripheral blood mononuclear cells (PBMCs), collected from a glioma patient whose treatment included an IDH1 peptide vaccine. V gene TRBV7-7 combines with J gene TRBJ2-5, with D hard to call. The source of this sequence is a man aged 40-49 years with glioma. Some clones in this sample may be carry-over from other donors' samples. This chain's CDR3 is CASSPHLEETQYF. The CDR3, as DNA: TGTGCCAGCAGCCCCCACCTAGAAGAGACCCAGTACTTC.